Described below is a single TCR beta chain sequence and its context. There is no known antigen for this receptor. Base qualities are not provided; no much larger clone lies one nucleotide away. These data originate in a study of PD-L1 blockade in urothelial cancer (TCRdb year 2017). For the wider study: Every patient began therapy in the mid-2010s and was given atezolizumab 1,200 mg intravenously every 3 weeks. About 85% of the roughly 29 patients were identified as males with urothelial cancer of bladder origin, and a prior smoking history was reported by 18 of 29 patients. An ECOG performance status of 0 or 1 was recorded for the patients, and 0 to 3 prior chemotherapy regimens had been received by the patients. Blood samples were analyzed at 3 weeks after treatment start (second dose) and at 6 weeks after treatment start. Blood samples gave a median of about 140,000 T cells and 80,000 or so unique TCRs, with a median clonality of roughly 0.08. Somatic, immune and clinical correlates of response to PD-L1 blockade with atezolizumab in urothelial cancer were the focus of an exploratory multi-omic analysis. Pretreatment tumor samples, along with matched peripheral blood collected serially before and after atezolizumab treatment, underwent TCR sequencing. Durable clinical benefit was defined as progression-free survival longer than 6 months, and TCR features were also tested against progression-free and overall survival. Whole exome sequencing and RNA sequencing of pretreatment tumors were performed alongside TCR sequencing in the same patients. Durable clinical benefit was achieved by nine patients but not by the remaining 20. Pretreatment blood TCR-seq was available for 27 to 30 patients, at least one posttreatment blood collection was obtained for 25 or so patients, and tumor TCR-seq was available for 25 or so patients. Summary of the overall study and its limitations: Greater expansion of tumor-associated TCR clones in peripheral blood 3 weeks after the start of treatment was observed in patients with durable benefit (n of about 20, p = 0.022). A pretreatment peripheral blood TCR clonality below the median was linked to improved progression-free and overall survival. Because the sample size was small (n ≈ 30) and many of the analyses were exploratory, the results are meant to be hypothesis-generating.

Synthetic TCR analog templates were spiked into each PCR so that absolute template abundance could be estimated from read counts. TCRbeta CDR3 regions were amplified from genomic DNA with bias-controlled V and J gene primers using the immunoSEQ assay. Rearranged TCRbeta segments were sequenced at approximately 20X coverage. The authors' analysis ran thus. Clustering was used to correct sequencing errors, and CDR3s were annotated against IMGT to assign V, D and J genes. Only productive TCRbeta rearrangements were used in downstream analyses, excluding out-of-frame or stop-codon sequences. To compute clonality, Shannon entropy was normalized by the log of the number of unique productive sequences and then subtracted from one. Fisher's exact test with Benjamini-Hochberg correction, using a cutoff of adjusted p below 0.01, was how clones that differed between time points or between blood and tumor were identified. TCRdb took this table from immuneACCESS and kept in-frame rearrangements with V and J called. Such tables lack part of the clones; where checked against another copy, unresolved V genes explain under half of the gap, and the rest is unexplained. D and trimming were read from the DNA, whereas the V and J calls and clone size are those reported in that table. This sample comprises 95,000 to 100,000 clones, roughly 91% of them detected only once. About 2% of the sample lies in the top ten.

Explained via the paper, the time point label denotes: pretreatment peripheral blood. The cohort included under 35 patients with locally advanced or metastatic urothelial carcinoma who were treated at Memorial Sloan Kettering on a trial protocol. Peripheral blood mononuclear cells were collected pretreatment and during treatment, with between 1 and 8 total time points per patient. The Qiagen DNeasy Blood extraction kit was used to purify genomic DNA from total PBMCs and tumor samples. PBMCs were collected pretreatment and during treatment and were isolated and stored as previously described. The CDR3 contains 15 residues, cysteine and phenylalanine counted. The retained sequence is limited to the CDR3, 45 bases, with the frame set at the first base. Trimming costs V 0 bases and J 0 bases, and their ends lie 10 bases apart. The germline V gene yields SGDLS for CDR1 and YYNGEE for CDR2.

The V and J genes are TRBV9 and TRBJ2-7, with a weak D call of TRBD2 (6 bases match). The clonotype was recovered from a man aged 60 to 69 with urothelial cancer. Sequencing was performed on PBMCs, taken around atezolizumab (anti-PD-L1) treatment. The DNA sequence is TGTGCCAGCAGCGTAGACGGCGGGATCTCCTACGAGCAGTACTTC. It codes for CASSVDGGISYEQYF.